This T cell receptor beta chain emerged from a study of T cell responses to AZD1222 COVID-19 vaccine. The analysis combined second doses at about 4 or about 12 weeks. The length of the CDR3 is 15 residues. Trimming removed 7 bases at V and 2 bases at J, with 15 bases between. Germline loops: CDR1 LNHDA, CDR2 SQIVND (reference sequence). Only in-frame clones appear in the TCRdb table, and some are missing; sequencing was by immunoSEQ multiplex PCR. The top ten clones hold less than 1.5% of a sample with about 150,000 clones, approximately 91% of them seen once. The specimen was peripheral blood, collected 28 days after the second AZD1222 dose. V gene TRBV19 combines with J gene TRBJ1-5; D remains unclear. The sequence came from an adult who received the AZD1222 COVID-19 vaccine. CDR3 sequence (DNA): TGTGCCAGTACCGATTCTTCGGGCGGCAATCAGCCCCAGCATTTT. Translation: CASTDSSGGNQPQHF. The full variable domain, rest sourced from reference TRBV19 and TRBJ1-5, is DGGITQSPKYLFRKEGQNVTLSCEQNLNHDAMYWYRQDPGQGLRLIYYSQIVNDFQKGDIAEGYSVSREKKESFPLTVTSAQKNPTAFYLCASTDSSGGNQPQHFGDGTRLSIL.